This passage covers 17 T cell receptor beta chains from one sample sequenced in a study of regulatory T cells. These receptors have no known antigen. The study, taken as a whole, reports: Hydrophobic residues at CDR3 positions 6 and 7 were enriched in conventional CD4+ T cells of CD3G-deficient patients.

Primers: 52 TRBV forward and 13 TRBJ reverse. Method: immunoSEQ multiplex PCR; TCRdb's copy keeps in-frame clones and lacks some. The sample holds about 28,000 clones, just under 95% seen once. The sample taken for sequencing was conventional CD4+ T cells sorted from blood. These receptors were obtained from a person aged 18-30 years with CD3G deficiency.

The chain employs TRBV5-1 and TRBJ2-7, with 11 positions matching TRBD1. V was pared by 0 bases and J by 0 bases, with 2 bases of the junction left unmatched. This CDR3 has 16 residues. Germline values: CDR1 SGHRS, CDR2 YFSETQ. The CDR3, as DNA: TGCGCCAGCAGCTTGGGGACAGGGGGCGCCTCCTACGAGCAGTACTTC. Its protein product is CASSLGTGGASYEQYF.

The rearrangement links TRBV5-1 to TRBJ2-6; D remains ambiguous. The CDR3 totals 17 residues. Between the trimmed V and J ends, which lost 4 bases and 0 bases, there was a span of 14 bases. Per germline, CDR1 SGHRS and CDR2 YFSETQ. The CDR3 loop is CASSPGPSSSGANVLTF. CDR3 nucleotide sequence: TGCGCCAGCAGCCCCGGACCTTCGAGCTCTGGGGCCAACGTCCTGACTTTC.

In its sample, this clone was seen once. This chain joins TRBV28 and TRBJ2-7; D gene uncertain. CDR1 is MDHEN and CDR2 is SYDVKM in the germline V gene. The V gene lost 5 bases and the J gene lost 0 bases, with 14 bases spanning the gap. The CDR3 has 15 residues. CDR3 in amino acids: CASSGEAASSYEQYF. The CDR3 bases are TGTGCCAGCAGTGGCGAGGCGGCCAGCTCCTACGAGCAGTACTTC.

The chain employs TRBV5-1 and TRBJ1-6, with no clear D. Trimming took 3 bases from V and 7 from J, leaving 17 bases between them. CDR3 size: 16 residues. Germline CDR1 SGHRS, CDR2 YFSETQ. This chain's CDR3 is CASSSIGSKSNSPLHF. CDR3 in DNA: TGCGCCAGCAGCTCGATTGGGTCCAAGTCCAATTCACCCCTCCACTTT.

V and J are TRBV28 and TRBJ1-5; unclear D gene. The CDR3 spans 12 residues. V shed 2 bases and J shed 7 bases, with 6 bases lying between them. Germline V gene lookup returns CDR1 MDHEN and CDR2 SYDVKM. The CDR3 is CASSLIRQPQHF. The CDR3 coding sequence is TGTGCCAGCAGTTTAATTAGACAGCCCCAGCATTTT.

J is TRBJ2-7 and V is TRBV5-4; 8 bases fit TRBD1. Looked up from germline, CDR1 is SGHNT and CDR2 is YYREEE (reference sequence). The CDR3 has 15 residues. V shed 6 bases and J 5 bases; nucleotides not matched to a gene: 13. CDR3 amino acids: CASTAGGDRGHEQYF. The CDR3 bases are TGTGCCAGCACCGCCGGTGGCGACAGGGGACACGAGCAGTACTTC.

The rearrangement joins TRBV27 to TRBJ1-5, with TRBD1 matching over 7 bases. Unmatched junction bases numbered 12, after V lost 8 bases and J lost 11 bases. The length of the CDR3 is 13 residues. CDR1 is MNHEY, CDR2 SMNVEV, per germline (reference sequence). The CDR3 loop reads CASGYSDRATQHF. CDR3 DNA sequence: TGTGCCAGCGGGTACTCCGACAGGGCGACCCAGCATTTT.

The chain links TRBV10-3 to TRBJ1-4; TRBD1 aligns across 7 bases. CDR1 is ENHRY and CDR2 is SYGVKD in the germline V gene. CDR3 length equals 12 residues. The trim removed 8 bases at V and 7 bases at J, leaving 4 bases unmatched. The CDR3 DNA is TGTGCCATCGGGACAGTTCCTGAAAAACTGTTTTTT. It yields the protein CAIGTVPEKLFF.

The chain couples TRBV4-1 to TRBJ1-1, with TRBD1 identical over 8 bases. The CDR3 is 14 amino acids. J gave up 5 bases and V 7 bases, and 9 bases lay outside the gene matches. Looked up from germline, CDR1 is MGHRA and CDR2 is YSYEKL. CDR3 loop: CASTPMGQATEAFF. DNA of the CDR3: TGCGCCAGCACACCTATGGGACAGGCGACTGAAGCTTTCTTT.

The CDR3 DNA sequence: TGTGCCAGCTCACTCGCGGGAGGGCCGACAAAAGAGCAGTACTTC. Amino acids: CASSLAGGPTKEQYF. The rearrangement links TRBV18 to TRBJ2-7; 9 bases map to TRBD2. V dropped 4 bases and J dropped 7; count of bases not matched to a gene: 11. Germline V gene sequence: CDR1 KGHSH, CDR2 LQKENI. The CDR3 runs to 15 residues.

Here the CDR3 reads CATSRESGRDADYEQYV. Here the CDR3 DNA reads TGTGCCACCAGCAGAGAATCGGGCAGGGATGCAGACTACGAGCAGTACGTC. The rearrangement uses TRBV15 and TRBJ2-7; TRBD1 might be the D (5 bases). The CDR3 runs to 17 residues. Germline CDR1 is LNHNV and CDR2 is YYDKDF (reference sequence). The germline V and J ends were trimmed by 0 bases and 3 bases, with 18 bases remaining between them.

This clone was seen only once. The chain combines TRBV11-2 with TRBJ2-7, with no clear D. The CDR3 totals 14 residues. Germline V lookup: CDR1 SGHAT, CDR2 FQNNGV. V lost 2 bases, J lost 2 bases, and 10 bases lay in between. DNA of the CDR3: TGTGCCAGCAGCTTAAGTCGAGTCCCCTACGAGCAGTACTTC. It encodes CASSLSRVPYEQYF. The full variable domain, completed using reference TRBV11-2 and TRBJ2-7, is EAGVAQSPRYKIIEKRQSVAFWCNPISGHATLYWYQQILGQGPKLLIQFQNNGVVDDSQLPKDRFSAERLKGVDSTLKIQPAKLEDSAVYLCASSLSRVPYEQYFGPGTRLTVT.

This clone appeared a few times. The chain is built from TRBV25-1 and TRBJ2-1; D is uncertain. Looked up from germline, CDR1 is MGHDK and CDR2 is SYGVNS. The CDR3 loop spans 11 amino acids. V was cut by 2 bases and J by 7 bases, with 3 bases left in between. The CDR3 DNA sequence: TGTGCCAGCAGTGAAGGGAATGAGCAGTTCTTC. Its protein is CASSEGNEQFF.

The chain has TRBV28 and TRBJ2-2; 8 positions agree with TRBD2. Germline V CDR1 and CDR2: MDHEN, SYDVKM. The CDR3 is 15 amino acids. The V and J ends lost 5 bases and 7 bases, in that order; junction bases with no gene match: 9. In DNA, the CDR3 is TGTGCCAGCAGTCCCTTAGCGGGGCCCCACGGGGAGCTGTTTTTT. Translation gives CASSPLAGPHGELFF.

This clone was seen more than once but under ten times. V is TRBV7-8 and J is TRBJ2-7; no reliable D call. Trimming left V 3 bases short and J 3 bases short, with 9 bases between. The germline V gene has CDR1 SGHVS and CDR2 FQNEAQ. CDR3 length: 13 residues. The CDR3 reads CASSFDRYYEQYF. The CDR3 nucleotides read TGTGCCAGCAGCTTCGACCGTTACTACGAGCAGTACTTC.

This chain connects TRBV6-1 to TRBJ1-4, with D maybe TRBD1 (5 bases). Germline CDR1 is MNHNS and CDR2 is SASEGT. The V gene lost 6 bases and the J gene lost 4 bases, with 12 bases spanning the gap. CDR3 size: 14 residues. In DNA form, the CDR3 reads TGTGCCAGCAGCTCGGGGACCATTAATGAAAAACTGTTTTTT. Encoded protein: CASSSGTINEKLFF.

The CDR3: CASSLDPGTAPYEQYF. CDR3 DNA: TGTGCCAGCAGCTTGGACCCCGGGACAGCCCCCTACGAGCAGTACTTC. V usage is TRBV5-6 and J usage is TRBJ2-7; 7 bases are a match to TRBD1. The germline CDR1 and CDR2 sequences are SGHDT and YYEEEE. The CDR3 consists of 16 residues. V lost 0 bases to trimming and J lost 2 bases; unmatched junction nucleotides: 8.